The present TCR beta chain was sequenced within a study of blood T cells in healthy people across ages (dated by TCRdb to about 2015). Regarding the complete study: In model experiments, template switching captured about one uniquely barcoded TCR beta cDNA molecule for every two T cells. Using deep sequencing normalized with unique cDNA molecular identifiers, the study measured how TCR beta repertoire diversity changes with age. The donors were divided into four age groups: young (average about 15 years), middle-aged (about 39), aged (approximately 62) and long-lived (82). To avoid experimental bias, donors of different ages were randomly spread across the sequencing lanes. For two donors (one aged 18 to 30 and one aged 80 or older), the study analyzed two additional independent replicas of 1 million unique cDNA reads from the same blood draw. Broader findings and caveats from the paper: Because donor CMV infection status was unknown, age-related changes in expanded clonotypes were potentially confounded. Total diversity estimates from one million sequenced T cells were considered lower bounds and underestimates. Compared with the aged group, more naive CD4+ T cells, fewer expanded clones and increased TCR diversity were shown by the long-lived group, suggesting age selection. There was a strong correlation between observed TCR beta diversity and the percentage of naive T cells measured by flow cytometry. Since profiling was done on bulk unsorted PBMCs, naive and antigen-experienced compartments could not be conclusively compared. As age increased, observed TCR beta diversity per million T cells dropped in a roughly linear way, and a significant reduction was already evident by age 40.

Donors were about 36 systemically healthy Caucasian individuals from Russia aged roughly 6 to 95 years. Ten milliliters of peripheral blood were drawn from each donor into EDTA-treated Vacutainer tubes. Ficoll-Paque density-gradient centrifugation was used to isolate PBMCs, with at least 6.5 million per sample. Trizol reagent was used to extract total RNA from PBMCs, with at least 5 micrograms per sample. Naive CD45RAhigh/CD27high T cell percentages were measured by flow cytometry on a PBMC aliquot from every donor. This clonotype showed up just a few times. Which antigen it targets is not known. No quality values exist for individual bases; no much larger clone is one base distant. The germline V gene sets CDR1 to SGDLS and CDR2 to YYNGEE. Compared with germline, V lacks 5 bases and J lacks 10 bases; bases without a gene match: 6. The CDR3, from cysteine to phenylalanine, totals 12 residues. Only CDR3 DNA remains: 36 bases, in frame from the first base.

The receptor library was made with 5' RACE. The sequencer listed for this sample is Illumina HiSeq 2500. A second roughly 6 to 12 cycle PCR used a sample-barcoded 5' primer and a J-beta primer mix. A unique molecular identifier was introduced onto each TCR beta cDNA molecule by a template-switch 5' adaptor carrying 12 random nucleotides. At least 3 million CDR3-containing paired-end reads were obtained from each sample. All of the RNA was converted into first-strand cDNA using the Mint cDNA synthesis kit, with a TRBC-specific oligonucleotide serving as the primer. Following uracil-DNA glycosylase treatment, all cDNA underwent a first 18-cycle PCR with the universal primers M1SS and BC2_uni_R. As for how the authors treated the data: Normalization of each sample was performed by random selection of 1 million high-quality reads, each carrying a distinct molecular identifier. Instead of being binned into consensus sequences, reads that shared molecular identifiers were thrown out. MiTCR, with a Q25 quality threshold and the strictest error-elimination algorithm, was used for CDR3 identification, clonotype clustering and error correction. A nonparametric unseen species model with Euler transformation was used to estimate a lower bound on total TCR beta diversity. Using fastp trimming at Q25 and MiXCR clonotype assembly, TCRdb reanalyzed the public sequencing data and kept in-frame beta chains. Rows matching on CDR3 protein sequence are summarized as one entry with the most common DNA and genes. None of the V and J calls come from the authors' own analysis; TCRdb made them. For this sample the table gives approximately 880,000 distinct CDR3 sequences, of which 45% to 50% were detected only once. Roughly 13% of the sample belongs to the ten largest clones.

The chain is assembled from TRBV9 and TRBJ2-1, with 7 junctional bases fitting TRBD2. The receptor was isolated from a man aged 25 to 40 in good health. The sample comprised blood. The nucleotide sequence reads TGTGCCAGCAGTACCACAGCGGGAGAGCAGTTCTTC. The encoded protein is CASSTTAGEQFF. Reference TRBV9 and TRBJ2-1 proteins supply the regions before and after the CDR3; the full variable domain is: DSGVTQTPKHLITATGQRVTLRCSPRSGDLSVYWYQQSLDQGLQFLIQYYNGEERAKGNILERFSAQQFPDLHSELNLSSLELGDSALYFCASSTTAGEQFFGPGTRLTVL.